The 5 T cell receptor beta chains given below trace back to one sample, sequenced in a study of blood T cell repertoires in COVID-19. Only in-frame clones appear in the TCRdb table, and some are missing; sequencing was by immunoSEQ multiplex PCR. The sample holds 250,000 or so clones, about 80% seen once. Sequencing was done on a sample of PBMCs or T cells enriched from blood (not recorded which). The source is a man aged 50-60 years who had recovered from COVID-19.

This clone was recorded only once. The V and J genes are TRBV6-5 and TRBJ1-3; TRBD1 is a possible D gene (6 bases). This CDR3 comprises 14 residues. Germline V gene lookup returns CDR1 MNHEY and CDR2 SVGAGI. V lost 5 bases and J lost 3, with 11 bases in between. In DNA form, the CDR3 reads TGTGCCAGCAGTCCGACAGGAGGTGGAAACACCATATATTTT. It codes for CASSPTGGGNTIYF.

The rearrangement uses TRBV7-9 and TRBJ1-4; 8 bases line up with TRBD1. This CDR3 has 17 amino acids. V lost 5 bases and J lost 3; bases outside the gene matches: 11. Germline V gives CDR1 SEHNR, CDR2 FQNEAQ (reference sequence). The CDR3, as DNA: TGTGCCAGCAGCCGCCCGACAGGGGAGGTGGCTAATGAAAAACTGTTTTTT. It codes for CASSRPTGEVANEKLFF.

This chain uses TRBV18 with TRBJ1-5, with D tentatively TRBD1 (6 bases). The CDR3 has 16 amino acids. V was cut by 1 base and J by 2 bases, with 12 bases left in between. Germline V CDR1 and CDR2: KGHSH, LQKENI. Here the CDR3 reads CASSPLQQGGNQPQHF. In DNA, the CDR3 is TGTGCCAGCTCACCACTCCAACAGGGAGGCAATCAGCCCCAGCATTTT.

The chain has TRBV14 and TRBJ1-6, with 9 bases identical to TRBD1. Germline CDR1 reads SGHDN; CDR2 reads FVKESK. The CDR3 sequence is 15 residues long. V shed 6 bases, J shed 3 bases, and the junction held 3 bases outside the gene matches. The CDR3 is CASRQGASYNSPLHF. CDR3 DNA sequence: TGTGCCAGCAGACAGGGGGCGAGCTATAATTCACCCCTCCACTTT.

This chain uses TRBV5-5 with TRBJ2-1; D not resolved. V was trimmed by 0 bases and J by 6 bases, leaving 4 bases between them. Germline CDR1 reads SGHKS; CDR2 reads YYEKEE (reference sequence). This CDR3 contains 12 residues. The CDR3 sequence is CASSLGSNEQFF. The CDR3 DNA sequence: TGTGCCAGCAGCTTGGGGAGCAATGAGCAGTTCTTC.